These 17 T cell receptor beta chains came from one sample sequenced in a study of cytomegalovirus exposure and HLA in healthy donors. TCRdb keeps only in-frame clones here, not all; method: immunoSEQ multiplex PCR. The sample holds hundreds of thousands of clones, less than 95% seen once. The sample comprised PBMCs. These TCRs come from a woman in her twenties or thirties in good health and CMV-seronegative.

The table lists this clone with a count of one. CDR3 in DNA: TGTGCCAGCAGCCAAGACAGGGGCCGGGGCACTGAAGCTTTCTTT. Its protein is CASSQDRGRGTEAFF. This chain connects TRBV4-2 to TRBJ1-1; TRBD1 is a possible D gene (6 bases). Deletions cut 0 bases from V and 4 bases from J, with 12 bases between. Looked up from germline, CDR1 is LGHNA and CDR2 is YNFKEQ. The CDR3 sequence is 15 residues long.

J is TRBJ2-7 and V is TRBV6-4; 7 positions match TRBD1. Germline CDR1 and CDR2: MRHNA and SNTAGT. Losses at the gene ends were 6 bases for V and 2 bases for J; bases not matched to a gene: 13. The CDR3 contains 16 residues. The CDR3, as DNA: TGTGCCAGCAGGGCGTATCAGGACAGGCGAACCTACGAGCAGTACTTC. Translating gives CASRAYQDRRTYEQYF.

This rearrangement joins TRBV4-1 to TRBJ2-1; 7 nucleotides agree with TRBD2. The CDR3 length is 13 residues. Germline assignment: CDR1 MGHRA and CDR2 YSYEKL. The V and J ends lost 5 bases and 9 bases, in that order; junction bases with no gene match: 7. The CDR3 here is CASSWSGTSEQFF. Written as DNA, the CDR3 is TGCGCCAGCAGCTGGAGCGGGACGAGTGAGCAGTTCTTC.

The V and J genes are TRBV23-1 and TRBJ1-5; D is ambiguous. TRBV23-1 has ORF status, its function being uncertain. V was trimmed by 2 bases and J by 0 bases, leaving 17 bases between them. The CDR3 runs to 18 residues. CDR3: CASSQTPSRPYSNQPQHF. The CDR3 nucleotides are TGCGCCAGCAGTCAAACCCCCTCCAGGCCGTATAGCAATCAGCCCCAGCATTTT.

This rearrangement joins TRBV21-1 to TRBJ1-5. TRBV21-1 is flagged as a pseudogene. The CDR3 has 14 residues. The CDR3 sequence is CASSRGTTGQPQHF. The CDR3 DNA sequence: TGTGCCAGCAGCAGGGGGACTACAGGTCAGCCCCAGCATTTT.

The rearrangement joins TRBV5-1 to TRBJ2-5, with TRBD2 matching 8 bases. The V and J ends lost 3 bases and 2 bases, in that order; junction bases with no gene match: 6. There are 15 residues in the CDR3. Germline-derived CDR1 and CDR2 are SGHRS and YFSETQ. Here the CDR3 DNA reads TGCGCCAGCAGCTCCGGGAGGGAGATACAAGAGACCCAGTACTTC. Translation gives CASSSGREIQETQYF.

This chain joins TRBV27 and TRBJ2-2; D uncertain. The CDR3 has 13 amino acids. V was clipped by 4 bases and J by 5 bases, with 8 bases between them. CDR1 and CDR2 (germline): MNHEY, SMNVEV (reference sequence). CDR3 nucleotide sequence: TGTGCCAGCAGTTACAAAGGGACCGGGGAGCTGTTTTTT. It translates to CASSYKGTGELFF.

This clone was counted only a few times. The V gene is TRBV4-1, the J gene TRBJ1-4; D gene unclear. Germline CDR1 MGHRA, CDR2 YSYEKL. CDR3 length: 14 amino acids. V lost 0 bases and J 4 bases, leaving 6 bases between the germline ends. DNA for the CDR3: TGCGCCAGCAGCCAAGATGTTAGTAATGAAAAACTGTTTTTT. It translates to CASSQDVSNEKLFF.

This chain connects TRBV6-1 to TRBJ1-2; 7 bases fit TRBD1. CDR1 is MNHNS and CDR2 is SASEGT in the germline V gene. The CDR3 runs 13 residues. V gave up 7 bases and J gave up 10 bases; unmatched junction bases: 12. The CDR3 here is CASTRDSPLDYTF. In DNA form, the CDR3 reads TGTGCCAGCACGAGGGACAGCCCCCTAGACTACACCTTC.

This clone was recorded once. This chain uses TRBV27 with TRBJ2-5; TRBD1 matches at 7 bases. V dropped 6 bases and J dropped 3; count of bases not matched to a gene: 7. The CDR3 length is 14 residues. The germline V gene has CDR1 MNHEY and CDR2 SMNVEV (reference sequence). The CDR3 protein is CASRQTGTEETQYF. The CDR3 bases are TGTGCCAGCAGACAAACCGGGACAGAAGAGACCCAGTACTTC.

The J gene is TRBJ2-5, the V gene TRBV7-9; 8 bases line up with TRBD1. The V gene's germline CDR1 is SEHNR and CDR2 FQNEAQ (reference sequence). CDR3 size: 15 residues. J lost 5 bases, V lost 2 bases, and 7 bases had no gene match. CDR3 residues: CASSLRSGGWETQYF. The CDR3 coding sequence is TGTGCCAGCAGCTTAAGATCAGGGGGCTGGGAGACCCAGTACTTC.

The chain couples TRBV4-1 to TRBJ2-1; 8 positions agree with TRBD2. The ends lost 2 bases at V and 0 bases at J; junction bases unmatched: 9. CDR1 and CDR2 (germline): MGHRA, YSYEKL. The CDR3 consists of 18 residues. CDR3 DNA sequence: TGCGCCAGCAGCCAAACTTCACTAGCGGAGAGCTCCTACAATGAGCAGTTCTTC. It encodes CASSQTSLAESSYNEQFF.

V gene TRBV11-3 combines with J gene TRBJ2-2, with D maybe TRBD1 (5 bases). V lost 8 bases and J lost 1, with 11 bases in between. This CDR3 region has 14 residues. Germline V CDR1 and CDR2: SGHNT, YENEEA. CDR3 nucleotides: TGTGCCAGCTCCGCGACAGAGAACACCGGGGAGCTGTTTTTT. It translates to CASSATENTGELFF.

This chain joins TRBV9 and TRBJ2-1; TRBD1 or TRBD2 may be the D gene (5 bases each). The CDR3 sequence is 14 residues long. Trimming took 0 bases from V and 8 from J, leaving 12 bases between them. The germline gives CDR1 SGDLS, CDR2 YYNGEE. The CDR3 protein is CASSVAGLSDEQFF. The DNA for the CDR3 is TGTGCCAGCAGCGTAGCGGGGCTGTCCGATGAGCAGTTCTTC.

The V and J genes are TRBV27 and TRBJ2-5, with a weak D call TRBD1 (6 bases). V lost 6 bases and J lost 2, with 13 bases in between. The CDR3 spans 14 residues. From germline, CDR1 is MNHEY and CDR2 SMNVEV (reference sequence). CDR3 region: CASSRRDIQETQYF. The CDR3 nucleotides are TGTGCCAGCAGCCGAAGGGACATACAAGAGACCCAGTACTTC.

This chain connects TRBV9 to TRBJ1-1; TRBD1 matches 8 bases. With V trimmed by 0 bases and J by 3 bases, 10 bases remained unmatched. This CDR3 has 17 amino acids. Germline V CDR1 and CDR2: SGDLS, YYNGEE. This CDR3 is CASSVDPATGVDTEAFF. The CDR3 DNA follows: TGTGCCAGCAGCGTAGACCCCGCGACAGGGGTTGACACTGAAGCTTTCTTT.

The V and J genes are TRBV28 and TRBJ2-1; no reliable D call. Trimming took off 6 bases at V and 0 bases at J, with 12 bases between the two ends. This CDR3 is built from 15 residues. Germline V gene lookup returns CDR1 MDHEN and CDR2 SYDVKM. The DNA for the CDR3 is TGTGCCAGCAGACCTCCGGTCAGCTCCTACAATGAGCAGTTCTTC. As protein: CASRPPVSSYNEQFF.